The sample holds many counts of the clone carrying this T cell receptor beta chain. The antigen is unknown. This sample was taken from a study of metastatic and nonmetastatic thyroid tumors. The overall study: Repertoires from blood and tumor or nodule tissue of malignant and benign thyroid patients were compared.

Study-level points and caveats: Benign nodules were reported to have significantly lower TCR beta diversity than malignant thyroid tumors, in blood and tumor.

How the authors handled the data: Variation in CDR3 across clinicopathological groups served as the basis for constructing a distant-metastasis classifier in papillary thyroid cancer. TCRdb re-analyzed the PCR reads through MiXCR. In this record, the V and J calls reflect TCRdb's handling and not the investigators' own analysis. The table has about 15,000 clones, about a quarter seen once; the top ten hold about 10%. Ahead of thyroid surgery, no patient had received treatment of any kind. Germline V gene sequence: CDR1 SGHTA, CDR2 FQGNSA. The germline V and J ends were trimmed by 4 bases and 1 base, with 10 bases remaining between them. This CDR3 comprises 14 residues.

The sequence was collected from a female donor with papillary thyroid cancer or a benign thyroid nodule (not recorded which). Some clones in this sample may be carry-over from other donors' samples. Sequenced sample: tumor tissue. The J gene is TRBJ1-1, the V gene TRBV7-2; D possibly corresponds to TRBD1 (6 bases). This CDR3 reads CASSSTGTNTEAFF. The CDR3, as DNA: TGTGCCAGCAGCTCCACAGGGACGAACACTGAAGCTTTCTTT.